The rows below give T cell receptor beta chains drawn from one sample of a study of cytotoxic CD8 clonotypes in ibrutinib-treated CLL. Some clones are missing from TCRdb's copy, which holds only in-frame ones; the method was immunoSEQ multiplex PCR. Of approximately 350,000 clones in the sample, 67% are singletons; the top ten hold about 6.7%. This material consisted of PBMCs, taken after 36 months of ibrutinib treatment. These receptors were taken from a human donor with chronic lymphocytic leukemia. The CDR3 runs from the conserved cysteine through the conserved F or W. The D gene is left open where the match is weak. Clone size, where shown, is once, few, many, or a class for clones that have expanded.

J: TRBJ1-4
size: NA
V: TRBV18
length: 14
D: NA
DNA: TGTGCCAGCTCACCATTCACGGGGAATGAAAAACTGTTTTTT
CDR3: CASSPFTGNEKLFF

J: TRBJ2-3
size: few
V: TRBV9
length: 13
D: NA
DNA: TGTGCCAGCAGGGTGTCTGGCACAGATACGCAGTATTTT
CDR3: CASRVSGTDTQYF

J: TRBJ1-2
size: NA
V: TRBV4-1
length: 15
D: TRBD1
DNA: TGCGCCAGCAGCCAAGACCGGACAGGGCGGGGTGGCTACACCTTC
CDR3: CASSQDRTGRGGYTF

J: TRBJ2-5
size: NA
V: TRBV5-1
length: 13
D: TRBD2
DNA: TGCGCCAGCAGCTCAGCGGGAAGAGAGACCCAGTACTTC
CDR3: CASSSAGRETQYF

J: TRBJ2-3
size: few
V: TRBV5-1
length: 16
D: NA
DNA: TGCGCCAGCAGCGCCCGGGACCGAAGTAGCACAGATACGCAGTATTTT
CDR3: CASSARDRSSTDTQYF

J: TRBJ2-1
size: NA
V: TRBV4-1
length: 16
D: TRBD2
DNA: TGCGCCAGCAGCCATACTAGCGGGAGTTGGTACAATGAGCAGTTCTTC
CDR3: CASSHTSGSWYNEQFF

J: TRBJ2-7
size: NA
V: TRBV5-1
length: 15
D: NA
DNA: TGCGCCAGCAGCGACGGGAGCCGGTACTTCGGTGAGCAGTACTTC
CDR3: CASSDGSRYFGEQYF

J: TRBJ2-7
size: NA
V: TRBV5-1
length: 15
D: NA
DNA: TGCGCCAGCAGCTTGGCCGGCGGACAAGGGGACGAGCAGTACTTC
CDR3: CASSLAGGQGDEQYF

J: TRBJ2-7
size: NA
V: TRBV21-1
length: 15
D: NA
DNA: TGTGCCATCAAGGGTTCGAGACTAGCAGACTACGAGCAGTACTTC
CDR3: CAIKGSRLADYEQYF

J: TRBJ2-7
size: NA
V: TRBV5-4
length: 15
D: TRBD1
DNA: TGTGCCAGCAGCCCGATAGACAGGGTACGGTACGAGCAGTACTTC
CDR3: CASSPIDRVRYEQYF

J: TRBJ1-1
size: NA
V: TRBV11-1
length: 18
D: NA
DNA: TGTGCCAGCAGCCCTAGGAGAGGGCAGGGCTTGATGAACACTGAAGCTTTCTTT
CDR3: CASSPRRGQGLMNTEAFF

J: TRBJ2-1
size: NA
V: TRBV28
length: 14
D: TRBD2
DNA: TGTGCCAGCTATCGACTAGCAGGCTACAATGAGCAGTTCTTC
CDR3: CASYRLAGYNEQFF

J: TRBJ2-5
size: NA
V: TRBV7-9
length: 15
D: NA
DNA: TGTGCCAGCAGCTTGGGGATATTAGTGACAGAGACCCAGTACTTC
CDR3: CASSLGILVTETQYF

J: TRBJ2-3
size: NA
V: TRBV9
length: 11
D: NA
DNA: TGTGCCAGCAGCGTAGGTGGACCCCAGTATTTT
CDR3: CASSVGGPQYF

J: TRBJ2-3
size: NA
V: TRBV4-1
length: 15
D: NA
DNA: TGCGCCAGCAGCCCATTAGCGTCGAGAGCAGATACGCAGTATTTT
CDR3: CASSPLASRADTQYF

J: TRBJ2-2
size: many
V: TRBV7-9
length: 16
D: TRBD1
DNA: TGTGCCAGCAGCATGAGAACGGGACAGGGTCCCGGGGAGCTGTTTTTT
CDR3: CASSMRTGQGPGELFF

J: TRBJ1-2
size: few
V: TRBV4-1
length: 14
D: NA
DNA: TGCGCCAGCAGCCAAGACTCCAGGAACTATGGCTACACCTTC
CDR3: CASSQDSRNYGYTF

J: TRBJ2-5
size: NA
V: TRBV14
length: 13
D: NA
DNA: TGTGCCAGCAGCCTTGACTATCAAGAGACCCAGTACTTC
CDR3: CASSLDYQETQYF

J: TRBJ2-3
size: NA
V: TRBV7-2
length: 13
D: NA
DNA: TGTGCCAGCAGGCGGGGAAGCACAGATACGCAGTATTTT
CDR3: CASRRGSTDTQYF

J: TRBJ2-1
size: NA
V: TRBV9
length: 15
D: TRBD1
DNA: TGTGCCAGCAGCGTAGGAGGGACAGGGCTCAATGAGCAGTTCTTC
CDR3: CASSVGGTGLNEQFF

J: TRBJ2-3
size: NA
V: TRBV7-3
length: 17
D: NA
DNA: TGTGCCAGCAGCCCCACCAGGGGAGGAAGAAACACAGATACGCAGTATTTT
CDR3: CASSPTRGGRNTDTQYF

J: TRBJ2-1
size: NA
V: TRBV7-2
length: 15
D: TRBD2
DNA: TGTGCCAGCAGCCCCGCCGGCCCTAGCGGGCGGCAGCAGTTCTTC
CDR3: CASSPAGPSGRQQFF

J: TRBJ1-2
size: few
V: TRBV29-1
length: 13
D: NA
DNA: TGCAGCGTTGAGATTTGGGGGAACTATGGCTACACCTTC
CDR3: CSVEIWGNYGYTF

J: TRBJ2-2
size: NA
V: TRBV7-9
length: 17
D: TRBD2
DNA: TGTGCCAGCAGCAGGACTAGCGGGGGCCTGAACACCGGGGAGCTGTTTTTT
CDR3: CASSRTSGGLNTGELFF

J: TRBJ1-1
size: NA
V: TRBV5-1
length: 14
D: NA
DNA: TGCGCCAGCAGCTTGCCAGGGATCAACACTGAAGCTTTCTTT
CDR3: CASSLPGINTEAFF

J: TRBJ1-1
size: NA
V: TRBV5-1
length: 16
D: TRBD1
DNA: TGCGCCAGCAGCTCGTGGACAGGACCCATGAACACTGAAGCTTTCTTT
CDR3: CASSSWTGPMNTEAFF

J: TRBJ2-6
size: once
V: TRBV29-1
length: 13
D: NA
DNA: TGCAGCGTTGGATGGGCTGGGGCCAACGTCCTGACTTTC
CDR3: CSVGWAGANVLTF

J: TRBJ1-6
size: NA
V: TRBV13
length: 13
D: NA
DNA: TGTGCCAGCAGCCCAAAACACCTACGACCCCTCCACTTT
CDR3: CASSPKHLRPLHF

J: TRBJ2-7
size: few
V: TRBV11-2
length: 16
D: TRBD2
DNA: TGTGCCAGCAGCTTTAGTGCGGCTAGCGGGATTAACGAGCAGTACTTC
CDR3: CASSFSAASGINEQYF

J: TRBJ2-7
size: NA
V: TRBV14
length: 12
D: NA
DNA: TGTGCCAGCAGCCACGACAGCTACGAGCAGTACTTC
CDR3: CASSHDSYEQYF

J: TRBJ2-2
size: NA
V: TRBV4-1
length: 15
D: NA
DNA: TGCGCCAGCAGCCAAATACTAAGGAACACCGGGGAGCTGTTTTTT
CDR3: CASSQILRNTGELFF

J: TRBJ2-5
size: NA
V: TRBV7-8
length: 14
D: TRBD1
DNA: TGTGCCAGCAGCTCTCGACAGGGGTTGGAGACCCAGTACTTC
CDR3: CASSSRQGLETQYF

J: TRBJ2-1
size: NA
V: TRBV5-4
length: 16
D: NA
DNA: TGTGCCAGCAGCTTGGACAGGTGGTCGAGCTACAATGAGCAGTTCTTC
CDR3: CASSLDRWSSYNEQFF

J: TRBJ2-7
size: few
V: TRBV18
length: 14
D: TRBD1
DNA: TGTGCCAGCTCCCGGGACAGGAGGGCGTACGAGCAGTACTTC
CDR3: CASSRDRRAYEQYF

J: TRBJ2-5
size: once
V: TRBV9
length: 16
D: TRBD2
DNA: TGTGCCAGCAGCCCCCGGGCCTGGTGGACTAGGGAGACCCAGTACTTC
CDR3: CASSPRAWWTRETQYF

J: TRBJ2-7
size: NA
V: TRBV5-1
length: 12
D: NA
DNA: TGCGCCAGCAGCTTGGACCACTACGAGCAGTACTTC
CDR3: CASSLDHYEQYF

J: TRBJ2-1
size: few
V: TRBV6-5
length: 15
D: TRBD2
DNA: TGTGCCAGCAGCCTGACTAGCGGGAGGTACAATGAGCAGTTCTTC
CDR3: CASSLTSGRYNEQFF

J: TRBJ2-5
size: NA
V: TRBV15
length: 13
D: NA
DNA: TGTGCCACCAGCTCCCGTAAGCAGGAGACCCAGTACTTC
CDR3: CATSSRKQETQYF

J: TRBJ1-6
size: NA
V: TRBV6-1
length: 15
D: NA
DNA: TGTGCCAGCAGTCCCCGGGACAAGGGTAATTCACCCCTCCACTTT
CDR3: CASSPRDKGNSPLHF